The source of this TCR beta chain is a study of blood T cell repertoires in COVID-19. For the study at large: Samples of COVID-19 (acute and convalescent) were obtained from the United States, Italy and Spain. The cDNA or gDNA used as material had been derived from T cells, B-cell-depleted T cells, or PBMCs.

The assay was immunoSEQ multiplex PCR, and TCRdb's table has in-frame clones only and misses some. Among 200,000 to 250,000 clones listed, 82% were seen once. The ends were cut back, 3 bases at V and 0 bases at J, with 15 bases in the middle. Germline V gene sequence: CDR1 DFQATT, CDR2 SNEGSKA (reference sequence). This CDR3 comprises 16 residues. The material sequenced was peripheral blood. The receptor was isolated from a woman aged 80 or over with acute or convalescent COVID-19. The rearrangement uses TRBV20-1 and TRBJ1-3; the D gene is possibly TRBD1 (5 bases). The CDR3 loop is CSASQGRSSSGNTIYF. DNA of the CDR3: TGCAGTGCTAGTCAGGGCAGGTCGTCCTCTGGAAACACCATATATTTT.